This TCR beta chain was recovered during a study of identical twins. TCRdb used MiXCR to reprocess the 5' RACE reads, holding one entry per CDR3 protein. The profile shows 500,000 to 600,000 distinct CDR3 sequences, about 20% of them singletons. Findings and caveats of the study: Models underpredicted monozygotic twin sharing of out-of-frame TCR alpha.

On this clonotype: Its antigen is unknown.

The CDR3 totals 13 residues. V lost 6 bases to trimming and J lost 3 bases, with 11 bases between them. The germline V gene has CDR1 SNHLY and CDR2 FYNNEI. This sample also belongs to another study, concerning T cells expressing NK-cell markers. This second study notes: HCMV seropositivity characterized seven of the eight sequenced donors, and seronegativity one. Also leading the CD3+CD56-NKG2C+ fraction in a handful of donors were these clonotypes.

The TCR was taken from a woman aged 18-30 years in good health. The chain has TRBV2 and TRBJ2-5; D remains ambiguous. The sequenced material came from CD4+ T cells sorted from blood. CDR3 coding DNA: TGTGCCAGCAGCGAACCGGCAGAAGAGACCCAGTACTTC. This encodes CASSEPAEETQYF. Full variable domain (missing parts from reference TRBV2 and TRBJ2-5): EPEVTQTPSHQVTQMGQEVILRCVPISNHLYFYWYRQILGQKVEFLVSFYNNEISEKSEIFDDQFSVERPDGSNFTLKIRSTKLEDSAMYFCASSEPAEETQYFGPGTRLLVL.